This T cell receptor (beta chain) comes out of a study of human T cells and chemical hapten exposure. The overall study: An approximately 2 cm by approximately 2 cm inner upper arm patch received 2% DPC for sensitization. TCR yield per sample varied, mainly due to pooled library volumes. The study's findings and limits: Patch test scores rose with PT1 expanded TCR counts, a positive correlation. Expanded TCRs clustered into significantly more large CDR3 similarity groups than controls, the analysis revealed.

MiXCR, applied by TCRdb to the RACE reads, yields one record per CDR3 protein. The sample carries around 69,000 distinct CDR3 sequences, around 9.8% recorded once. Time point described: patch test 1, 2 weeks after DPC sensitization. Treatment defined: therapeutic diphenylcyclopropenone sensitization with weekly scalp DPC. This clonotype was counted a few times. Its antigen is unknown. The input for sequencing was whole blood, taken in connection with sensitization to the hapten diphenylcyclopropenone (DPC). This TCR was recovered from a woman in her 40s with alopecia areata. Some clones in this sample may be carry-over from other donors' samples.

CDR3 bases: TGCGCCAGCTCTCAAACCTTTGGCGAGCAGTACTTC. Protein product: CASSQTFGEQYF. The V gene is TRBV5-1, the J gene TRBJ2-7; no firm D call. V gave up 7 bases and J gave up 6 bases, with 14 bases separating them. The CDR3 has 12 amino acids. Germline CDR1 is SGHRS and CDR2 is YFSETQ.